Listed here are 6 T cell receptor beta chains from one sample, sequenced in a study of Ad26.COV2.S vaccination and SARS-CoV-2 variants. Sequencing was performed with immunoSEQ multiplex PCR; in TCRdb, only in-frame clones are kept and a portion is missing. The sample consists of approximately 350,000 clones, 83% of them appearing once. Treatment indicated: over 15 received Ad26.COV2.S at low or high dose, single or two shots; about 5 received placebo; per-sample allocation not given. Collection of the samples took place on day 63 after the first injection of vaccine or placebo. Sample: peripheral blood, taken in a trial of Ad26.COV2.S vaccine versus placebo. These receptor sequences come from a person between 18 and 59 years old who received the Ad26.COV2.S COVID-19 vaccine or a placebo.

This chain joins TRBV12-5 and TRBJ2-1, with D possibly matching TRBD2 (6 bases). Between the trimmed V and J ends, which lost 7 bases and 4 bases, there was a span of 17 bases. CDR3 length: 15 residues. Germline CDR1 is LGHNT and CDR2 is FRNRAP. Here the CDR3 reads CASAFGGGSYNEQFF. The CDR3 nucleotides are TGTGCTAGTGCCTTCGGAGGAGGGAGTTACAATGAGCAGTTCTTC. Full variable domain (outside the CDR3, taken from reference TRBV12-5 and TRBJ2-1): DARVTQTPRHKVTEMGQEVTMRCQPILGHNTVFWYRQTMMQGLELLAYFRNRAPLDDSGMPKDRFSAEMPDATLATLKIQPSEPRDSAVYFCASAFGGGSYNEQFFGPGTRLTVL.

The chain joins TRBV19 to TRBJ1-5; 8 positions agree with TRBD1. Germline V gives CDR1 LNHDA, CDR2 SQIVND (reference sequence). The CDR3 consists of 14 residues. Germline trimming cut 4 bases from V and 6 bases from J; bases unmatched to any gene: 5. The DNA for the CDR3 is TGTGCCAGTAGTAAACGGACAGGGCCTCAGCCCCAGCATTTT. Translation: CASSKRTGPQPQHF. Supplemented by reference TRBV19 and TRBJ1-5, the full variable domain reads DGGITQSPKYLFRKEGQNVTLSCEQNLNHDAMYWYRQDPGQGLRLIYYSQIVNDFQKGDIAEGYSVSREKKESFPLTVTSAQKNPTAFYLCASSKRTGPQPQHFGDGTRLSIL.

The chain links TRBV5-1 to TRBJ1-2; possibly TRBD1 for D (5 bases). The germline gives CDR1 SGHRS, CDR2 YFSETQ. With 0 bases removed from V and 1 base from J, the gap between germline ends came to 7 bases. The CDR3 covers 14 residues. The DNA for the CDR3 is TGCGCCAGCAGCTTGGGGGACCTTAACTATGGCTACACCTTC. Amino acid sequence: CASSLGDLNYGYTF.

The rearrangement links TRBV29-1 to TRBJ1-1; D might be TRBD1 (6 bases). With 7 bases removed from V and 7 bases from J, the gap between germline ends came to 10 bases. The CDR3 is 10 amino acids. The germline V gene encodes CDR1 SQVTM and CDR2 ANQGSEA. The CDR3, as DNA: TGCAGCGGAGGGGACATTGAAGCTTTCTTT. Translation gives CSGGDIEAFF.

This clone occurred once. The CDR3 nucleotides read TGTGCCAGCAGGACTAGCGGGGGAAACAATGAGCAGTTCTTC. Translating it yields CASRTSGGNNEQFF. The genes are TRBV7-2 and TRBJ2-1; 12 bases are shared with TRBD2. CDR1 and CDR2 from the germline V gene are SGHTA and FQGNSA. The CDR3 is 14 residues long. Trimming removed 6 bases from V and 5 bases from J; junction bases left unmatched: 2.

The chain uses TRBV7-2 and TRBJ2-7; 8 bases are a match to TRBD1. This CDR3 has 17 residues. The V gene's germline CDR1 is SGHTA and CDR2 FQGNSA. The junction had 12 bases not matched to a gene; V was cut back by 3 bases and J by 2 bases. The CDR3 DNA reads as TGTGCCAGCAGCTTCCGCCCCGCCGACAGGGGAACCTACGAGCAGTACTTC. This codes for CASSFRPADRGTYEQYF.